This TCR beta chain was sequenced in a study of cytomegalovirus exposure and HLA in healthy donors (dated by TCRdb to about 2017). Looking at the study overall: In an earlier analysis of 550 to 750 of the donors, less than 350 Gb of sequence data and roughly 100 million unique TCR beta sequences from about 179 million T cells were reported. An early release that covered roughly 600 HLA-typed donors contained approximately 300 gigabases of sequencing data and tens of millions of unique TCR sequences. Of the roughly 400 genotyped donors, 75% to 85% were placed in the genetic ancestry cluster associated with self-reported Caucasian donors. The study aimed to test whether cataloging public T cell receptors could reveal signatures of past pathogen exposure. The T cell repertoires of roughly 660 subjects were profiled by immunosequencing and related to cytomegalovirus serostatus. Along with the approximately 620-subject first cohort, a separate validation cohort of approximately 110 different subjects was used. The study combined high-throughput TCR immunosequencing, statistical association of individual TCRs with disease status, and machine learning to predict cytomegalovirus infection status. A later analysis re-analyzed previously published TCR beta repertoires from 666 donors and added high-resolution HLA genotyping to study TCR occurrence patterns. The later analysis used no new phenotypic data to find candidate immune exposures, relying instead on TCR beta sequences and their occurrence across donors. To decide whether each TCR beta V gene segment behaved as functional or pseudogenic, an earlier analysis of approximately 620 of the donors relied on high-throughput TCR beta sequencing. Alongside the repertoire data, information on donor age, sex, ethnicity and CMV serostatus was compiled. In a later genetic analysis, genome-wide SNP genotypes for about 65% of the roughly 670 donors were used, and that subset was treated as a discovery cohort. All discovery cohort repertoires had been generated using a single sequencing platform. HLA typing covered class I and class II loci at four-digit resolution. Typing coverage differed by locus: A, B, C, DRB1 and DQB1 were typed in about 629-630 donors, DQA1 in around 500, DPA1 in 600 to 610, and DPB1 in around 490. About five DR-DQ haplotypes were treated as single units for association and clustering because of strong linkage in the cohort. Among 398 genotyped donors of the cohort, an average of about 240,000 unique TCR beta nucleotide sequences were sequenced per donor, about a sixth of them non-productive.

Concerning this clone itself: What this receptor recognizes is not known. Per-nucleotide qualities are absent, and no much larger clonotype sits a single base away.

Overall results and qualifications from the work: In a later analysis, TCR association rates were found to vary across HLA loci, with the most associated TCRs seen for DRB1 alleles and the fewest for HLA-C alleles. A total of fewer than 200 TCR beta chains were listed by the study as associated with cytomegalovirus. This cohort had only TCR beta chains sequenced, and the lack of alpha or paired-chain data limited which features could be detected. Because counts were too low, about 18 rarely observed V segments, including chromosome 9 orphons, were excluded from the earlier analysis of several hundred of the donors. A further reported finding was that TCR beta sequences accurately predicted the HLA-A and HLA-B alleles for most subjects in the first cohort. A later analysis reported that several top co-occurrence clusters appeared linked to parvovirus B19, influenza, CMV and Epstein-Barr virus. An association between a missense DCLRE1C variant and V-gene and J-gene trimming of TCR beta chains was found in a later genetic analysis and replicated in an independent cohort. Assigning TCR associations to individual alleles was difficult when HLA alleles, especially DR and DQ, strongly co-occurred. A later analysis found that HLA-associated TCR beta chains were more clonally expanded and had lower generation probabilities than equally common non-associated chains. The presence/absence analyses assumed that sequencing depth was roughly uniform across donors, and that assumption may not be true. The authors suggested that the approach could potentially be extended to other disease states and immunological phenotypes. The sequencing pipeline was judged likely to have produced a cluster of highly shared sequence variants as a technical artifact. Linkage disequilibrium might explain the correlated functional status among segregating V segments, but an unknown experimental factor could not be excluded. A few of the identified cytomegalovirus-associated TCR beta chains were confirmed in vitro to be specific for cytomegalovirus antigens. At a false discovery rate of 0.05, a later analysis linked 16,951 TCR beta sequences to specific HLA alleles. In both the original and validation cohorts, the classifier was reported to diagnose cytomegalovirus status with high specificity and sensitivity. The only immune exposure information available for the cohort was CMV serostatus. A later genetic analysis reported fewer N-insertions in productive TCRs among donors in an Asian-associated ancestry cluster than the roughly 700-donor mean. An earlier analysis of approximately 530 of the donors showed that most TCR beta V segments appeared in productive rearrangements either about 90% or about 30% of the time, which broadly matched IMGT annotations. Because HLA typing was missing for some donors at each locus, association tests included only the typed subset. According to a later analysis, most CMV-associated TCR beta chains appeared to be HLA-restricted, and the HLA associations seemed to be driven largely by CMV exposure. Across donors, most TCR sequences were observed very rarely, whereas some public TCRs were present in many individuals.

In total, roughly 710 healthy bone marrow donors made up the cohort. Cohort members were all nominally healthy when sampled, although unrecorded immune exposures were likely present. The donor was CMV seropositive and belonged to the group of more than 250 seropositive cohort members. A peripheral blood sample was collected from each donor, and TCR beta sequencing was performed on peripheral blood mononuclear cells. The Qiagen DNeasy Blood Extraction Kit was used to extract genomic DNA from the blood cell samples. Library creation used the immunoSEQ multiplex PCR assay. A mixture of 60 forward primers for TCR Vbeta segments and 13 reverse primers for TCR Jbeta segments was used in the multiplex PCR. The CDR3 region of rearranged TCR beta genes was amplified from genomic DNA with a multiplex PCR assay. The Illumina HiSeq System was used to sequence the amplified TCR beta libraries as 87-base-pair reads. As for the original processing: A later analysis tallied 70 million to 100 million unique TCR beta chains across the 550 to 850 repertoires, and some 12 million of those chains were shared by two or more donors. A nearest-neighbor algorithm error-corrected the raw reads and collapsed the reads into unique sequences, merging closely related sequences to remove PCR and sequencing errors. CDR3 sequences were aligned to IMGT reference sequences to assign V, D and J gene segments. For a sequence to be retained, a match of at least six nucleotides to both a V gene segment and a J gene segment was required. A rearrangement was called productive if the CDR3 had no stop codons and remained in frame with V and J, and every other rearrangement was called non-productive. CDR3 was defined by IMGT convention, running from the second conserved V-encoded cysteine to the conserved J-encoded phenylalanine. The earlier analysis of about 610 of the donors excluded sequences that lacked an unambiguous match to a single V gene segment. In an earlier analysis of roughly 500 of the donors, V segments were called functional above 56.7% productive rearrangements and were called segregating when the between-donor standard deviation exceeded 5%. A statistical classification framework was developed to diagnose cytomegalovirus status using the catalog of TCR beta chain sequences. V and J gene assignment, in a later analysis, came from comparing TCR nucleotide sequences with IMGT/GENE-DB human TR gene sequences. In a later analysis, CDR3 sequences and most-parsimonious VDJ recombination scenarios were assigned using the TCRdist pipeline. In a later analysis, each TCR beta chain was defined by its CDR3 amino acid sequence together with its V-gene family, and reads lacking a unique V-gene family were excluded. In a later analysis, several hundred highly shared, low-generation-probability nucleotide sequences were removed to address suspected cross-contamination and a sequencing artifact. A later analysis calculated a clonal expansion index for each public chain from normalized within-repertoire ranks of inferred template counts. In a later analysis, generation probabilities were computed with a VDJ recombination model fitted to out-of-frame rearrangements, and the resulting probabilities were checked against IGoR. A later analysis scored TCR-TCR, TCR-HLA and TCR-CMV co-occurrence with hypergeometric tests, applying a repertoire-size bias correction to TCR pairs. A later analysis estimated false discovery rates by permuting HLA or CMV assignments 20 times. A later analysis grouped co-occurring TCRs with DBSCAN, adding TCRdist sequence similarity when clustering within HLA-allele-positive subsets. For co-occurrence clustering, repertoires with fewer than 30,000 or more than 120,000 public chains were excluded, along with five or six repertoires with anomalous nucleotide sharing. This immuneACCESS table, as held by TCRdb, lists in-frame sequences with V and J called but not all clones. Of the missing ones, under half trace to an unresolved V gene in checked studies; the others have no known cause. The V and J calls and the clone size are those of that table, but D and trimming were determined from the DNA. The sample records about 120,000 clones, around 75% of which are singletons. The ten largest clonotypes hold nearly 3% of the sample.

Sequencing used PBMCs. This sequence was found in a woman in her forties in good health and CMV-seropositive.

The nucleotides read TGTGCCAGCAGTCCGCTTTCGGGTAGCAATCAGCCCCAGCATTTT. This is translated as CASSPLSGSNQPQHF. Recombination joined TRBV27 with TRBJ1-5; no confident D gene assignment can be made. According to the germline V gene (reference sequence), CDR1 reads MNHEY and CDR2 reads SMNVEV. The CDR3, cysteine through phenylalanine, is 15 amino acids long. The retained sequence is limited to the CDR3, 45 bases, with the frame set at the first base. V is cut by 5 bases and J by 0 bases, and the space between the germline ends is 11 bases.